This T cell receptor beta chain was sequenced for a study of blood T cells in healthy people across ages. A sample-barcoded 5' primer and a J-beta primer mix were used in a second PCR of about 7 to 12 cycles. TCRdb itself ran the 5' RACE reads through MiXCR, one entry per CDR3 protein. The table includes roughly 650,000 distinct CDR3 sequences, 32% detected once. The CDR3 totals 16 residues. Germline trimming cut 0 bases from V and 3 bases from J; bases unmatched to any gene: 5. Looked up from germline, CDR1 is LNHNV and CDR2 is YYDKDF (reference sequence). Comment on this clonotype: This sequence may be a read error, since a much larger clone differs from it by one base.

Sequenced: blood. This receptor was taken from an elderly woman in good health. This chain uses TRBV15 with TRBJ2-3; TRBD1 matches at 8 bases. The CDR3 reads CATSRDPGGATDTQYF. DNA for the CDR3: TGTGCCACCAGCAGAGATCCAGGGGGCGCGACAGATACGCAGTATTTT.